The 23 T cell receptor beta chains presented below share a single source sample, sequenced in a study of blood T cell repertoires in COVID-19. Sequencing was performed with immunoSEQ multiplex PCR; in TCRdb, only in-frame clones are kept and a portion is missing. The sample has about 670,000 clones; more than 80% are singletons. Sample: peripheral blood. The source is a woman aged 18-29 years with acute or convalescent COVID-19.

CDR3 DNA: TGTGCCAGCAGTGAGTACTCATACAATGAGCAGTTCTTC. Protein: CASSEYSYNEQFF. The chain has TRBV6-4 and TRBJ2-1; unclear D gene. CDR1 MRHNA and CDR2 SNTAGT come from the germline V gene. CDR3 length equals 13 residues. The V gene lost 3 bases and the J gene lost 4 bases, with 7 bases spanning the gap.

The chain links TRBV23-1 to TRBJ2-1, with 10 nucleotides matching TRBD2. TRBV23-1 is filed as an ORF, its function uncertain. This CDR3 has 19 amino acids. With V trimmed by 6 bases and J by 0 bases, 14 bases remained unmatched. CDR3 in DNA: TGCGCCAGCAGCCCACGACCTAGCGGGGGCCAGAGCTCCTACAATGAGCAGTTCTTC. Amino acids: CASSPRPSGGQSSYNEQFF.

The chain combines TRBV30 with TRBJ1-4; D unclear. Looked up from germline, CDR1 is GTSNPN and CDR2 is SVGIG (reference sequence). Trimming shortened V by 6 bases and J by 3 bases, and 14 bases separated the two germline ends. The CDR3 spans 14 residues. CDR3 residues: CACPQLGSNEKLFF. CDR3 nucleotide sequence: TGTGCCTGCCCTCAGTTGGGCTCTAATGAAAAACTGTTTTTT.

This chain connects TRBV6-4 to TRBJ1-1; 8 positions agree with TRBD1. CDR1 MRHNA and CDR2 SNTAGT come from the germline V gene. Losses at the gene ends were 0 bases for V and 3 bases for J; bases not matched to a gene: 3. This CDR3 spans 15 amino acids. DNA for the CDR3: TGTGCCAGCAGTGACTCGACAGGGGAGTACACTGAAGCTTTCTTT. Translated, it gives CASSDSTGEYTEAFF.

This chain uses TRBV14 with TRBJ1-2; TRBD1 agrees at 7 bases. The CDR3 covers 15 residues. Trimming took 1 base from V and 4 from J; bases not matched to a gene: 6. The germline V gene encodes CDR1 SGHDN and CDR2 FVKESK. The CDR3 reads CASSQGDRRRYGYTF. The CDR3 nucleotides read TGTGCCAGCAGCCAAGGGGACAGACGGCGCTATGGCTACACCTTC.

The V gene is TRBV5-6, the J gene TRBJ1-6, with 8 bases lining up with TRBD1. Germline assignment: CDR1 SGHDT and CDR2 YYEEEE. After removal of 4 bases from V and 13 bases from J, the junction contained 10 bases not matched to a gene. The CDR3 length is 14 residues. The CDR3 here is CASSPGQGQWPLHF. The CDR3 DNA reads TGTGCCAGCAGCCCTGGACAGGGTCAGTGGCCCCTCCACTTT.

This clone appeared once. The chain employs TRBV6-1 and TRBJ1-5; maybe TRBD1 (5 bases). CDR3 length: 14 residues. Germline V gene sequence: CDR1 MNHNS, CDR2 SASEGT. V lost 0 bases and J lost 4, with 7 bases in between. The CDR3 nucleotides are TGTGCCAGCAGTGAAGCCGGGGGGAATCAGCCCCAGCATTTT. Its protein is CASSEAGGNQPQHF.

The rearrangement uses TRBV5-4 and TRBJ1-1; 8 bases are shared with TRBD1. The CDR3 has 15 amino acids. V lost 2 bases and J lost 4; bases outside the gene matches: 7. CDR1 SGHNT and CDR2 YYREEE come from the germline V gene (reference sequence). CDR3 bases: TGTGCCAGCAGCTTCAAGACAGGGGAAGGCACTGAAGCTTTCTTT. It encodes CASSFKTGEGTEAFF.

In regard to this clone: The sample holds other DNA sequences that translate to the same CDR3. The V and J genes are TRBV6-1 and TRBJ1-2; D remains ambiguous. Germline V gene data show CDR1 as MNHNS and CDR2 as SASEGT. The CDR3 is 11 residues long. The germline V and J ends were trimmed by 3 bases and 5 bases, with 4 bases remaining between them. For the CDR3, the DNA is TGTGCCAGCAGTGACCTATATGGCTACACCTTC. Protein sequence: CASSDLYGYTF.

The V call is TRBV5-1, the J call TRBJ2-1; 8 bases line up with TRBD2. Trimming at V came to 7 bases and at J to 2 bases, leaving 8 bases not matched to a gene. CDR1 and CDR2 (germline): SGHRS, YFSETQ. This CDR3 spans 15 amino acids. CDR3: CASRNSGNTYNEQFF. CDR3 DNA: TGCGCCAGCCGAAATAGCGGGAATACCTACAATGAGCAGTTCTTC.

The chain combines TRBV18 with TRBJ1-1, with D perhaps matching TRBD1 (6 bases). CDR1 and CDR2 from the germline V gene are KGHSH and LQKENI. The V end lost 4 bases, the J end lost 8 bases, and 8 bases lay between the germline ends. This CDR3 spans 11 amino acids. The CDR3 DNA sequence: TGTGCCAGCTCACAGGACAGAGAAGCTTTCTTT. This codes for CASSQDREAFF.

Notes on this clone: The same CDR3 can be traced to other DNA sequences in this sample. The chain combines TRBV5-6 with TRBJ2-7; D is perhaps TRBD2 (7 bases). With 2 bases removed from V and 2 bases from J, the gap between germline ends came to 11 bases. The CDR3 is 14 amino acids. Germline-derived CDR1 and CDR2 are SGHDT and YYEEEE. The CDR3 spells CASSLGGGTYEQYF. The CDR3, as DNA: TGTGCCAGCAGCTTAGGGGGGGGAACCTACGAGCAGTACTTC.

The V call is TRBV5-1, the J call TRBJ2-7; 8 bases match TRBD2. Germline CDR1 is SGHRS and CDR2 is YFSETQ. Trimming at V came to 0 bases and at J to 6 bases, leaving 8 bases not matched to a gene. This CDR3 is built from 15 residues. CDR3 residues: CASSLGGGKAREQYF. For the CDR3, the DNA is TGCGCCAGCAGCTTGGGCGGGGGGAAGGCACGCGAGCAGTACTTC. The whole variable domain, filled in from reference TRBV5-1 and TRBJ2-7, reads KAGVTQTPRYLIKTRGQQVTLSCSPISGHRSVSWYQQTPGQGLQFLFEYFSETQRNKGNFPGRFSGRQFSNSRSEMNVSTLELGDSALYLCASSLGGGKAREQYFGPGTRLTVT.

On this clone: No DNA is shown, since the ends of the CDR3 on it are uncertain; the CDR3 is the one TCRdb lists. The chain recombines TRBV6-5 with TRBJ2-1; TRBD2 reflects the table's D call only, with no check against the DNA. 14 amino acids form the CDR3, both terminal residues included. Germline CDR1 reads MNHEY; CDR2 reads SVGAGI. The CDR3 protein is CASSSSTEYNEQFF.

The table lists this clone with a few counts. The V gene is TRBV29-1, the J gene TRBJ1-1; D not certain. Germline CDR1 and CDR2: SQVTM and ANQGSEA. The ends were cut back, 8 bases at V and 0 bases at J, with 7 bases in the middle. The CDR3 runs 11 residues. For the CDR3, the DNA is TGCAGCACAACAGTGAACACTGAAGCTTTCTTT. As protein: CSTTVNTEAFF. Using reference TRBV29-1 and TRBJ1-1 for the parts outside the CDR3, the full variable domain is SAVISQKPSRDICQRGTSLTIQCQVDSQVTMMFWYRQQPGQSLTLIATANQGSEATYESGFVIDKFPISRPNLTFSTLTVSNMSPEDSSIYLCSTTVNTEAFFGQGTRLTVV.

J is TRBJ1-2 and V is TRBV7-6; 7 nucleotides align to TRBD1. This CDR3 region has 13 residues. Germline values: CDR1 SGHVS, CDR2 FNYEAQ. The junction had 5 bases not matched to a gene; V was cut back by 2 bases and J by 8 bases. The CDR3 protein is CASSLTGEEGYTF. The CDR3, as DNA: TGTGCCAGCAGCTTAACAGGGGAGGAGGGCTACACCTTC.

This chain connects TRBV7-6 to TRBJ2-7, with D possibly being TRBD2 (5 bases). The V end was cut by 1 base, the J end by 1 base, with 14 bases between. CDR1 is SGHVS and CDR2 is FNYEAQ in the germline V gene. This CDR3 region has 16 residues. CDR3 loop: CASSLEGRELSYEQYF. DNA of the CDR3: TGTGCCAGCAGCTTAGAGGGAAGGGAGCTTTCCTACGAGCAGTACTTC.

This chain joins TRBV5-6 and TRBJ2-3; 11 bases line up with TRBD1. The junction had 3 bases not matched to a gene; V was cut back by 3 bases and J by 3 bases. The CDR3 extends over 15 amino acids. Germline V lookup: CDR1 SGHDT, CDR2 YYEEEE. DNA for the CDR3: TGTGCCAGCAGCTCGGACAGGGGGCTGACAGATACGCAGTATTTT. Protein: CASSSDRGLTDTQYF. Based on the CDR3 plus reference TRBV5-6 and TRBJ2-3, the full variable domain is DAGVTQSPTHLIKTRGQQVTLRCSPKSGHDTVSWYQQALGQGPQFIFQYYEEEERQRGNFPDRFSGHQFPNYSSELNVNALLLGDSALYLCASSSDRGLTDTQYFGPGTRLTVL.

The chain carries TRBV4-1 and TRBJ2-3; 9 bases agree with TRBD2. The length of the CDR3 is 19 residues. Trimming removed 4 bases from V and 2 bases from J; junction bases left unmatched: 16. Germline V gene data show CDR1 as MGHRA and CDR2 as YSYEKL. CDR3 sequence (DNA): TGCGCCAGCAGCCTTCTGATTAGCGGGAGCAATCCTGTCACAGATACGCAGTATTTT. Translating gives CASSLLISGSNPVTDTQYF.

This chain uses TRBV12-5 with TRBJ1-2, with D unclear. There are 12 residues in the CDR3. V was trimmed by 5 bases and J by 5 bases, leaving 9 bases between them. Germline CDR1 LGHNT, CDR2 FRNRAP. Here the CDR3 reads CASGNTEYGYTF. As DNA, the CDR3 is TGTGCTAGTGGTAATACAGAGTATGGCTACACCTTC. The complete variable domain, with remaining parts taken from reference TRBV12-5 and TRBJ1-2, reads DARVTQTPRHKVTEMGQEVTMRCQPILGHNTVFWYRQTMMQGLELLAYFRNRAPLDDSGMPKDRFSAEMPDATLATLKIQPSEPRDSAVYFCASGNTEYGYTFGSGTRLTVV.

V and J are TRBV9 and TRBJ1-2; TRBD1 agrees at 7 bases. This CDR3 comprises 14 residues. Germline CDR1 reads SGDLS; CDR2 reads YYNGEE. Unmatched junction bases numbered 6, after V lost 3 bases and J lost 4 bases. As DNA, the CDR3 is TGTGCCAGCAGCGCAATCGGGACAGCCTATGGCTACACCTTC. As protein: CASSAIGTAYGYTF.

The rearrangement uses TRBV5-4 and TRBJ1-2, with 10 positions matching TRBD1. CDR1 and CDR2 from the germline V gene are SGHNT and YYREEE (reference sequence). This CDR3 comprises 14 residues. V dropped 4 bases and J dropped 7; count of bases not matched to a gene: 7. The CDR3 DNA reads as TGTGCCAGCAGCCACGACAGGGGGCAGGGTGGCTACACCTTC. It specifies CASSHDRGQGGYTF. The variable domain in full, with the rest retrieved from reference TRBV5-4 and TRBJ1-2, is ETGVTQSPTHLIKTRGQQVTLRCSSQSGHNTVSWYQQALGQGPQFIFQYYREEENGRGNFPPRFSGLQFPNYSSELNVNALELDDSALYLCASSHDRGQGGYTFGSGTRLTVV.

The chain is built from TRBV7-9 and TRBJ1-1; perhaps TRBD1 as D (6 bases). The V gene lost 1 base and the J gene lost 0 bases, with 15 bases spanning the gap. Germline V gene lookup returns CDR1 SEHNR and CDR2 FQNEAQ (reference sequence). There are 17 residues in the CDR3. The CDR3 sequence is CASSLGGHGRMNTEAFF. As DNA, the CDR3 is TGTGCCAGCAGCTTAGGGGGACATGGAAGGATGAACACTGAAGCTTTCTTT.